A single T cell receptor beta chain is shown here with its context. Its antigen is unknown. A junction boundary mismatches the germline segment, possibly from a read error. The data stem from a study of cytomegalovirus exposure and HLA in healthy donors. Study findings and constraints: Rarity characterized most TCR sequences, yet some public TCRs appeared in many donors. CMV antigen specificity was confirmed in vitro for three CMV-associated chains. It has been reported that TCR beta sequences accurately predicted the HLA-A and HLA-B alleles of most subjects.

All donors participated as healthy donors of bone marrow. PCR amplification relied on 60 Vbeta primers (plus 13 Jbeta primers). Sequencing used immunoSEQ multiplex PCR; TCRdb keeps in-frame clones, though not all of them. There are 100,000 to 150,000 clones in the sample; around 74% occur only once, and under 6.5% lies in the top ten. The CDR3 runs to 14 residues. Germline V gene lookup returns CDR1 SGHTS and CDR2 YDEGEE. This receptor was identified in a woman aged 45-65 years in good health and CMV-seropositive. The rearrangement uses TRBV5-8 and TRBJ1-2; no reliable D call. The specimen was PBMCs. CDR3 loop: CASSLLLSNYGYPF. The CDR3 DNA follows: TGTGCCAGCAGCTTGTTGCTCTCTAACTATGGCTACCCCTTC.